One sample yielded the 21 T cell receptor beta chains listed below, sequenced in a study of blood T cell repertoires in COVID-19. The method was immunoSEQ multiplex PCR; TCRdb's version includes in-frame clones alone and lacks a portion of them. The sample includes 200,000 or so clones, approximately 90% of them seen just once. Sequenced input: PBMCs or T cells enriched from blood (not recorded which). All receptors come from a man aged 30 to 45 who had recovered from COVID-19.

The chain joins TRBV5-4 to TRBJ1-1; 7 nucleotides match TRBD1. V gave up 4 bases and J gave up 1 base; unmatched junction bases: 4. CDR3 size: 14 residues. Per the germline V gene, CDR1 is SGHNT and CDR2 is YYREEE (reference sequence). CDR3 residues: CASSQGQENTEAFF. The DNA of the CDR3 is TGTGCCAGCAGCCAAGGACAGGAGAACACTGAAGCTTTCTTT.

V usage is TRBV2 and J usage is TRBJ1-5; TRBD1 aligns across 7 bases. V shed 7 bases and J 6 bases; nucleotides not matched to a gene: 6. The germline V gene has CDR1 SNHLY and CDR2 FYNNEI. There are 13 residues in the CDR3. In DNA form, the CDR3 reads TGTGCCAGCAAGACAGGGCCTGTTCAGCCCCAGCATTTT. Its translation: CASKTGPVQPQHF.

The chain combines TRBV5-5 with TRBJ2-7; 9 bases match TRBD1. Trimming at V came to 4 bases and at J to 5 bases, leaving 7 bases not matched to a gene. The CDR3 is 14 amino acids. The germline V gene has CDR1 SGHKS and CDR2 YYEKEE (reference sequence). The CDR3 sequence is CASSKDRGLNEQYF. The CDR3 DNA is TGTGCCAGCAGCAAAGACAGGGGGTTGAACGAGCAGTACTTC. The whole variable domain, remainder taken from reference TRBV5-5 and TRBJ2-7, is DAGVTQSPTHLIKTRGQQVTLRCSPISGHKSVSWYQQVLGQGPQFIFQYYEKEERGRGNFPDRFSARQFPNYSSELNVNALLLGDSALYLCASSKDRGLNEQYFGPGTRLTVT.

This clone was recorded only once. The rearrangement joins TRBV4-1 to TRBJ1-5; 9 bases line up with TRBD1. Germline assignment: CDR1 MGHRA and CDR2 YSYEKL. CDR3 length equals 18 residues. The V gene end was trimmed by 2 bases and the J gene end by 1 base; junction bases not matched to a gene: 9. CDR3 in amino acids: CASSQSPGTGLSNQPQHF. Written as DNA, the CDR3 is TGCGCCAGCAGCCAATCACCCGGGACAGGGTTAAGCAATCAGCCCCAGCATTTT.

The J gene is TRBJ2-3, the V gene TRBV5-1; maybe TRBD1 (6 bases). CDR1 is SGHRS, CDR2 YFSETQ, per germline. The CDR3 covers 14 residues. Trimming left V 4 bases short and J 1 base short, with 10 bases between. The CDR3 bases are TGCGCCAGCAGCCTACGACAGGGCACAGATACGCAGTATTTT. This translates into CASSLRQGTDTQYF.

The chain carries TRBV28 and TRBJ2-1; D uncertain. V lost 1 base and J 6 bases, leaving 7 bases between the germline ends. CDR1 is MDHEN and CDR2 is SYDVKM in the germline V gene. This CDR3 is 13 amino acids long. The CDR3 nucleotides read TGTGCCAGCAGTTTATACAGCCTCAATGAGCAGTTCTTC. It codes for CASSLYSLNEQFF.

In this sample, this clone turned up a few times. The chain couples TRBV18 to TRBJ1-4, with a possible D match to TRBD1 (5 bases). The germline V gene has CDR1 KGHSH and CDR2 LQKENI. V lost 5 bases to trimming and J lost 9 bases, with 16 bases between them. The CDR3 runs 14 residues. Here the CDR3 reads CASSETWGDQKLFF. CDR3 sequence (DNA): TGTGCCAGCTCAGAAACGTGGGGGGACCAAAAACTGTTTTTT.

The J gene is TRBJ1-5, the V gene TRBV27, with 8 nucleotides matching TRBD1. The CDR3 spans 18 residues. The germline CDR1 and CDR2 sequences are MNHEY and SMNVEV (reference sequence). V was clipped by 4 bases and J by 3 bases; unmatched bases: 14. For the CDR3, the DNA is TGTGCCAGCAGTTCTACCTCTTCCGGGACAGGTAACAATCAGCCCCAGCATTTT. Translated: CASSSTSSGTGNNQPQHF.

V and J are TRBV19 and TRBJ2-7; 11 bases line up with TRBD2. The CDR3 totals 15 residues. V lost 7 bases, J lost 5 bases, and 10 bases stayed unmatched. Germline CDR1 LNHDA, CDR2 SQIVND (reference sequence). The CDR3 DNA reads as TGTGCCAGTATGGGGCCCGGACTAGCGGGTAACGAGCAGTACTTC. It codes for CASMGPGLAGNEQYF.

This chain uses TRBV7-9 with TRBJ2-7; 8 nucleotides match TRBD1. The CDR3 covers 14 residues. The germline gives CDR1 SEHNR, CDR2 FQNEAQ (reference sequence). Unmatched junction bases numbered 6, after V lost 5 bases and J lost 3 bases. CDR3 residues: CASSTQGGDYEQYF. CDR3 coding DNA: TGTGCCAGCAGCACACAGGGGGGAGACTACGAGCAGTACTTC.

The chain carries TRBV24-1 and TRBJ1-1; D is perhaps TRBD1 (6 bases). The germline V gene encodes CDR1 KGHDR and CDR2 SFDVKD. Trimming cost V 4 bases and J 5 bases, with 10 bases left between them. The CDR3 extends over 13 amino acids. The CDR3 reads CATSDTTGTEAFF. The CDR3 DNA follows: TGTGCCACCAGTGACACCACAGGGACTGAAGCTTTCTTT.

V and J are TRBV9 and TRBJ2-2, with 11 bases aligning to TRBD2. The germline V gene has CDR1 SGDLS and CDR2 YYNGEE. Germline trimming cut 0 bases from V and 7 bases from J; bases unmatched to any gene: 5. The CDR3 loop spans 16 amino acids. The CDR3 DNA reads TGTGCCAGCAGCGTAGAACTAGCGGGGGTGTACGGGGAGCTGTTTTTT. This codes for CASSVELAGVYGELFF.

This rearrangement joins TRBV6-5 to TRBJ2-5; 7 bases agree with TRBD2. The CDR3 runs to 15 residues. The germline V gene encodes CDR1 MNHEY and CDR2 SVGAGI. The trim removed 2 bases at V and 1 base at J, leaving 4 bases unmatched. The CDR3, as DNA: TGTGCCAGCAGTTACCTGCGGGGGAGCCAAGAGACCCAGTACTTC. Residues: CASSYLRGSQETQYF.

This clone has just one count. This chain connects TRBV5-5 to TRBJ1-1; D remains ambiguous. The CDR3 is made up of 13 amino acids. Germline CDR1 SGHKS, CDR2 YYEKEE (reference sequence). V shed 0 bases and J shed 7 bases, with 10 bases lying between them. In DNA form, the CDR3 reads TGTGCCAGCAGCTTGGCGGCGAGGCTTGAAGCTTTCTTT. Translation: CASSLAARLEAFF.

This CDR3 reads CASSSLQGVISRSPLHF. CDR3 DNA: TGTGCCAGCTCATCACTCCAGGGGGTAATAAGTCGTTCACCCCTCCACTTT. This chain connects TRBV18 to TRBJ1-6; TRBD1 agrees at 7 bases. In germline, CDR1 is KGHSH, CDR2 LQKENI. V shed 5 bases, J shed 9 bases, and the junction held 16 bases outside the gene matches. This CDR3 has 17 residues. Drawing the rest from reference TRBV18 and TRBJ1-6, the complete variable domain is NAGVMQNPRHLVRRRGQEARLRCSPMKGHSHVYWYRQLPEEGLKFMVYLQKENIIDESGMPKERFSAEFPKEGPSILRIQQVVRGDSAAYFCASSSLQGVISRSPLHFGNGTRLTVT.

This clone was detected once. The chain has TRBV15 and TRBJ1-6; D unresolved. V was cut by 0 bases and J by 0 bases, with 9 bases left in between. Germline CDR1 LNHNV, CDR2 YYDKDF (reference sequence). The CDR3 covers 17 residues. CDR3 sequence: CATSRDRGSSYNSPLHF. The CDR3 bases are TGTGCCACCAGCAGAGATCGTGGGAGCTCCTATAATTCACCCCTCCACTTT.

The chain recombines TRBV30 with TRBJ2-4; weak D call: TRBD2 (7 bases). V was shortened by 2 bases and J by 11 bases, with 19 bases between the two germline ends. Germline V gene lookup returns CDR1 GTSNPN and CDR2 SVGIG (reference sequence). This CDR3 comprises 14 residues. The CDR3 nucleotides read TGTGCCTGGAGTTTAGGGGGAGCGGGAATCTTTCAGTACTTC. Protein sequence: CAWSLGGAGIFQYF.

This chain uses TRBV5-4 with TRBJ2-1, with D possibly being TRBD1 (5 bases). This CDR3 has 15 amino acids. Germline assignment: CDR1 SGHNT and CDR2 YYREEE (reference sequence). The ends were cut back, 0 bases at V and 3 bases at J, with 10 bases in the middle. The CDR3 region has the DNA TGTGCCAGCAGCTTGGAAACAGGCTACTACAATGAGCAGTTCTTC. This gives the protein CASSLETGYYNEQFF. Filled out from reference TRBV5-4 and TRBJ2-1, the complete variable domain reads ETGVTQSPTHLIKTRGQQVTLRCSSQSGHNTVSWYQQALGQGPQFIFQYYREEENGRGNFPPRFSGLQFPNYSSELNVNALELDDSALYLCASSLETGYYNEQFFGPGTRLTVL.

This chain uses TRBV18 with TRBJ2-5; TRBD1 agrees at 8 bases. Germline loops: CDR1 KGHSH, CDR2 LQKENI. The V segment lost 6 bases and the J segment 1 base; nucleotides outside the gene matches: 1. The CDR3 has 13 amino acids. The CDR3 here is CASSTGAQETQYF. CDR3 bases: TGTGCCAGCTCGACAGGGGCCCAAGAGACCCAGTACTTC.

This chain's CDR3 is CASSARTGTNTEAFF. The DNA for the CDR3 is TGTGCCAGCAGCGCCCGAACAGGGACGAACACTGAAGCTTTCTTT. V usage is TRBV9 and J usage is TRBJ1-1, with TRBD1 as a possible D gene (6 bases). Trimming shortened V by 3 bases and J by 1 base, and 13 bases separated the two germline ends. Germline V CDR1 and CDR2: SGDLS, YYNGEE. The CDR3 is 15 amino acids.

The CDR3 reads CASSATNDMGRYGYTF. CDR3 coding DNA: TGTGCCAGCTCAGCAACTAACGACATGGGGCGCTATGGCTACACCTTC. The chain is built from TRBV18 and TRBJ1-2; weak D call: TRBD1 (5 bases). The CDR3 totals 16 residues. Germline V CDR1 and CDR2: KGHSH, LQKENI. V lost 5 bases and J lost 4, with 20 bases in between.